Presented here are 12 T cell receptor beta chains from one specimen sequenced in a study of T-cell reconstitution after alpha-beta-depleted transplantation in children. Unique molecular identifiers were built into the TCRbeta library. TCRdb itself ran the PCR reads through MiXCR, one entry per CDR3 protein. In the table there are 450,000 to 550,000 distinct CDR3 sequences, about an eighth of which are singletons. Sequencing was performed on PBMCs, mostly from graft donor cells, taken 180 days after TCRalphabeta/CD19-depleted stem cell transplant. All receptors come from a female patient aged 2-9 years who had a stem cell transplant for aplastic anemia, so the T cells may come from the graft donor.

V is TRBV4-1 and J is TRBJ1-5; D unclear. Germline CDR1 reads MGHRA; CDR2 reads YSYEKL. The CDR3 extends over 15 amino acids. V lost 0 bases to trimming and J lost 1 base, with 7 bases between them. CDR3 sequence (DNA): TGCGCCAGCAGCCAAGATCGGGGAAGCAATCAGCCCCAGCATTTT. Protein: CASSQDRGSNQPQHF.

This clonotype was recorded at least ten times. J is TRBJ2-1 and V is TRBV20-1; 7 bases agree with TRBD2. The V gene end was trimmed by 1 base and the J gene end by 4 bases; junction bases not matched to a gene: 13. CDR3 length equals 17 residues. Per germline, CDR1 DFQATT and CDR2 SNEGSKA (reference sequence). Here the CDR3 reads CSARVGVAGAFYNEQFF. The CDR3 DNA reads as TGCAGTGCTAGAGTGGGGGTGGCGGGAGCTTTTTACAATGAGCAGTTCTTC.

The CDR3 nucleotides read TGTGCCAGCAGCACCGGGACAGGATCCCGAGGGGAGCAGTACGTC. As protein: CASSTGTGSRGEQYV. The chain links TRBV12-3 or TRBV12-4 to TRBJ2-7; TRBD1 matches at 8 bases. V dropped 6 bases and J dropped 7; count of bases not matched to a gene: 14. CDR3 length: 15 amino acids.

This clonotype occurred many times. The V gene is TRBV20-1, the J gene TRBJ1-3, with no clear D. Germline V gene sequence: CDR1 DFQATT, CDR2 SNEGSKA (reference sequence). The CDR3 sequence is 14 residues long. The V end lost 0 bases, the J end lost 0 bases, and 6 bases lay between the germline ends. The CDR3 sequence: CSARDAYSGNTIYF. The CDR3 DNA reads as TGCAGTGCTAGAGATGCCTACTCTGGAAACACCATATATTTT.

The V call is TRBV5-6, the J call TRBJ1-1; D is undetermined. Germline V gene data show CDR1 as SGHDT and CDR2 as YYEEEE. This CDR3 is 16 amino acids long. V lost 0 bases to trimming and J lost 4 bases, with 16 bases between them. The CDR3 loop reads CASSLDGAWASTEAFF. CDR3 in DNA: TGTGCCAGCAGCTTGGACGGAGCTTGGGCGAGCACTGAAGCTTTCTTT. Using reference TRBV5-6 and TRBJ1-1 for the parts outside the CDR3, the full variable domain is DAGVTQSPTHLIKTRGQQVTLRCSPKSGHDTVSWYQQALGQGPQFIFQYYEEEERQRGNFPDRFSGHQFPNYSSELNVNALLLGDSALYLCASSLDGAWASTEAFFGQGTRLTVV.

The V gene is TRBV6-2 or TRBV6-3, the J gene TRBJ1-1, with 7 bases that match TRBD1. The CDR3 contains 14 residues. CDR1 MNHEY and CDR2 SVGEGT come from the germline V gene. The trim removed 2 bases at V and 5 bases at J, leaving 5 bases unmatched. The CDR3 region has the DNA TGTGCCAGCAGTTACCCCGACAGGGTGACTGAAGCTTTCTTT. The encoded protein is CASSYPDRVTEAFF.

This clonotype was detected only a few times. This chain joins TRBV6-5 and TRBJ2-1; 9 bases match TRBD2. V shed 4 bases and J 4 bases; nucleotides not matched to a gene: 14. CDR1 and CDR2 (germline): MNHEY, SVGAGI. The CDR3 runs 18 residues. The CDR3 protein is CASSSGWSSGLAYNEQFF. The CDR3, as DNA: TGTGCCAGCAGTTCAGGGTGGTCGTCGGGACTAGCTTACAATGAGCAGTTCTTC.

This clonotype was observed at least ten times. This rearrangement joins TRBV12-3 or TRBV12-4 to TRBJ1-5; D is ambiguous. V was shortened by 3 bases and J by 2 bases, with 11 bases between the two germline ends. This CDR3 has 15 amino acids. The CDR3 is CASSFLRARNQPQHF. The DNA of the CDR3 is TGTGCCAGCAGTTTCCTCAGAGCCCGCAATCAGCCCCAGCATTTT.

This clonotype has more than one count but fewer than ten. CDR3 region: CATSSKLVVTELAKNIQYF. Here the CDR3 DNA reads TGTGCCACCAGCAGCAAACTAGTGGTGACAGAACTAGCCAAAAACATTCAGTACTTC. The J gene is TRBJ2-4, the V gene TRBV15; D may match TRBD1 or TRBD2 (5 bases each). Trimming took 3 bases from V and 0 from J, leaving 21 bases between them. Germline V gene sequence: CDR1 LNHNV, CDR2 YYDKDF (reference sequence). This CDR3 is built from 19 residues.

This clonotype was seen a handful of times. The chain couples TRBV6-5 to TRBJ1-2, with D perhaps matching TRBD1 (6 bases). Germline assignment: CDR1 MNHEY and CDR2 SVGAGI. Trimming stripped 2 bases from V and 4 bases from J, with 14 bases between. The CDR3 is made up of 15 amino acids. The CDR3 DNA reads TGTGCCAGCAGTTACCAGACAGGCGGTTCCTATGGCTACACCTTC. It is translated as CASSYQTGGSYGYTF.

This clonotype was picked up a small number of times. The chain uses TRBV9 and TRBJ2-7; TRBD2 aligns across 13 bases. V dropped 0 bases and J dropped 5; count of bases not matched to a gene: 2. CDR3 size: 15 residues. Germline loops: CDR1 SGDLS, CDR2 YYNGEE. The CDR3 DNA reads as TGTGCCAGCAGCGTAGTCGGACTAGCGGGAGACGAGCAGTACTTC. Its translation is CASSVVGLAGDEQYF.

The genes are TRBV2 and TRBJ2-3; 10 bases are a match to TRBD2. This CDR3 contains 16 residues. Germline V gives CDR1 SNHLY, CDR2 FYNNEI. J was trimmed by 3 bases and V by 5 bases; bases with no gene match: 8. The CDR3 DNA sequence: TGTGCCAGCAGTCGCACCGGGACTAGCGAGACAGATACGCAGTATTTT. This gives the protein CASSRTGTSETDTQYF.